Presented here are 16 T cell receptor beta chains from one specimen sequenced in a study of T cell responses to AZD1222 COVID-19 vaccine. Method: immunoSEQ multiplex PCR; TCRdb's copy keeps in-frame clones and lacks some. Of some 150,000 clones listed, roughly 88% were seen once; the top ten hold about 2%. This sample comprised peripheral blood, obtained 28 days after the second AZD1222 dose. The receptors were sampled from an adult who received the AZD1222 COVID-19 vaccine.

The rearrangement uses TRBV15 and TRBJ1-2, with D hard to call. Trimming stripped 2 bases from V and 0 bases from J, with 7 bases between. The V gene's germline CDR1 is LNHNV and CDR2 YYDKDF (reference sequence). The CDR3 spans 14 residues. The CDR3 is CATSRSTTNYGYTF. The CDR3 DNA reads as TGTGCCACCAGCAGATCCACAACTAACTATGGCTACACCTTC. Looking up the rest from reference TRBV15 and TRBJ1-2 gives the full variable domain: DAMVIQNPRYQVTQFGKPVTLSCSQTLNHNVMYWYQQKSSQAPKLLFHYYDKDFNNEADTPDNFQSRRPNTSFCFLDIRSPGLGDTAMYLCATSRSTTNYGYTFGSGTRLTVV.

The chain combines TRBV19 with TRBJ1-1, with a possible D match to TRBD1 (5 bases). The length of the CDR3 is 13 residues. Per germline, CDR1 LNHDA and CDR2 SQIVND (reference sequence). V was cut by 4 bases and J by 4 bases, with 10 bases left in between. For the CDR3, the DNA is TGTGCCAGTAGTAGTAGGGGTAGCACTGAAGCTTTCTTT. It is translated as CASSSRGSTEAFF. Filled out from reference TRBV19 and TRBJ1-1, the complete variable domain reads DGGITQSPKYLFRKEGQNVTLSCEQNLNHDAMYWYRQDPGQGLRLIYYSQIVNDFQKGDIAEGYSVSREKKESFPLTVTSAQKNPTAFYLCASSSRGSTEAFFGQGTRLTVV.

V is TRBV5-1 and J is TRBJ1-4, with D possibly TRBD1 on 5 matching bases. This CDR3 spans 13 amino acids. The germline V and J ends were trimmed by 2 bases and 4 bases, with 6 bases remaining between them. Germline V gives CDR1 SGHRS, CDR2 YFSETQ. The CDR3 DNA reads TGCGCCAGCAGCTTCGGGGGTAATGAAAAACTGTTTTTT. Translated: CASSFGGNEKLFF.

The rearrangement uses TRBV5-1 and TRBJ1-1, with no clear D. The CDR3 is 14 residues long. Trimming removed 0 bases from V and 0 bases from J, with 6 bases in between. Germline CDR1 is SGHRS and CDR2 is YFSETQ. CDR3 bases: TGCGCCAGCAGCTTGGGAGACTTGAACACTGAAGCTTTCTTT. Translating gives CASSLGDLNTEAFF. Supplemented by reference TRBV5-1 and TRBJ1-1, the full variable domain reads KAGVTQTPRYLIKTRGQQVTLSCSPISGHRSVSWYQQTPGQGLQFLFEYFSETQRNKGNFPGRFSGRQFSNSRSEMNVSTLELGDSALYLCASSLGDLNTEAFFGQGTRLTVV.

This chain connects TRBV14 to TRBJ1-6; D gene uncertain. Deletions cut 0 bases from V and 8 bases from J, with 2 bases between. Germline V gene data show CDR1 as SGHDN and CDR2 as FVKESK. There are 12 residues in the CDR3. The CDR3 loop is CASSQDYSPLHF. The CDR3 DNA is TGTGCCAGCAGCCAAGATTATTCACCCCTCCACTTT.

V usage is TRBV12-1 and J usage is TRBJ1-5. TRBV12-1 counts as a pseudogene. CDR3 length: 16 residues. CDR3 residues: CASSFVHWGSNQPQHF. The CDR3 bases are TGTGCCAGCAGCTTTGTACATTGGGGAAGCAATCAGCCCCAGCATTTT.

The chain employs TRBV5-8 and TRBJ2-5; possibly TRBD2 for D (6 bases). CDR1 and CDR2 from the germline V gene are SGHTS and YDEGEE. The CDR3 is made up of 16 amino acids. The V and J ends lost 0 bases and 0 bases respectively, with 12 bases between them. CDR3 DNA sequence: TGTGCCAGCAGCTTGGCGACTAGTCTGTACCAAGAGACCCAGTACTTC. The encoded protein is CASSLATSLYQETQYF.

V and J are TRBV6-5 and TRBJ1-1, with unresolved D. The CDR3 is 15 residues long. The V gene's germline CDR1 is MNHEY and CDR2 SVGAGI. Trimming shortened V by 6 bases and J by 7 bases, and 21 bases separated the two germline ends. The CDR3 DNA follows: TGTGCCAGCAGATCAATACTTCGGAGTCCGTTTGAAGCTTTCTTT. Protein: CASRSILRSPFEAFF.

The chain links TRBV2 to TRBJ1-2; no reliable D call. The germline gives CDR1 SNHLY, CDR2 FYNNEI. This CDR3 is built from 13 residues. The ends were cut back, 4 bases at V and 3 bases at J, with 9 bases in the middle. The chain's CDR3 is CASSVEEDYGYTF. CDR3 DNA sequence: TGTGCCAGCAGTGTCGAGGAGGACTATGGCTACACCTTC.

J is TRBJ1-4 and V is TRBV11-2; D is ambiguous. Trimming took off 5 bases at V and 4 bases at J, with 8 bases between the two ends. This CDR3 contains 13 residues. In germline, CDR1 is SGHAT, CDR2 FQNNGV. The CDR3 sequence is CASSQSNNEKLFF. The CDR3 nucleotides read TGTGCCAGCAGCCAGTCCAATAATGAAAAACTGTTTTTT.

Turning to this clone: Sequence at one end of the junction differs from germline and may be a read error. The rearrangement joins TRBV6-5 to TRBJ2-3, with 10 bases identical to TRBD2. CDR3 length equals 16 residues. The germline V gene has CDR1 MNHEY and CDR2 SVGAGI. The CDR3 DNA reads as TGTGCCAGCAGTTACAGCGTTAGCGGGGGGACAGATACGCGGTATTTT. Translating it yields CASSYSVSGGTDTRYF.

The chain combines TRBV11-2 with TRBJ2-7; 8 positions agree with TRBD1. CDR3 length: 16 amino acids. The germline V gene encodes CDR1 SGHAT and CDR2 FQNNGV. V gave up 5 bases and J gave up 0 bases; unmatched junction bases: 9. The CDR3 DNA follows: TGTGCCAGCAGCGTGAGCCCGGGACAGGCCTCCTACGAGCAGTACTTC. Translated: CASSVSPGQASYEQYF.

The V and J genes are TRBV6-1 and TRBJ1-4, with a weak D call TRBD1 (5 bases). V was pared by 2 bases and J by 5 bases, with 9 bases between. Germline V gene lookup returns CDR1 MNHNS and CDR2 SASEGT. The CDR3 loop spans 14 amino acids. The CDR3 region is CASSERGLNEKLFF. The CDR3 DNA reads TGTGCCAGCAGTGAAAGGGGATTAAATGAAAAACTGTTTTTT.

The chain has TRBV5-1 and TRBJ2-3; TRBD2 might be the D (7 bases). The CDR3 consists of 14 residues. V gave up 4 bases and J gave up 6 bases, with 15 bases separating them. Germline values: CDR1 SGHRS, CDR2 YFSETQ. CDR3 sequence: CASSIRTAGDTQYF. CDR3 coding DNA: TGCGCCAGCAGCATAAGGACAGCGGGGGATACGCAGTATTTT. The whole variable domain, remainder taken from reference TRBV5-1 and TRBJ2-3, is KAGVTQTPRYLIKTRGQQVTLSCSPISGHRSVSWYQQTPGQGLQFLFEYFSETQRNKGNFPGRFSGRQFSNSRSEMNVSTLELGDSALYLCASSIRTAGDTQYFGPGTRLTVL.

This clone was detected only once. The genes are TRBV3-1 (or the pseudogene TRBV3-2) and TRBJ2-1; D unresolved. V lost 4 bases, J lost 1 base, and 8 bases lay in between. The CDR3 is made up of 14 amino acids. Looked up from germline, CDR1 is LGHDT and CDR2 is YNNKEL (reference sequence). This chain's CDR3 is CASSPRSSYNEQFF. CDR3 nucleotide sequence: TGTGCCAGCAGCCCGCGGAGTTCCTACAATGAGCAGTTCTTC.

This sequence joins TRBV5-4 and TRBJ1-6, with a possible D match to TRBD1 (5 bases). The CDR3 has 16 residues. Germline values: CDR1 SGHNT, CDR2 YYREEE (reference sequence). V lost 4 bases and J 5 bases, leaving 16 bases between the germline ends. The CDR3 is CASSPRTPDNNSPLHF. The CDR3 bases are TGTGCCAGCAGCCCCCGGACACCAGATAATAATTCACCCCTCCACTTT.